This T cell receptor beta chain came from a study of blood T cell repertoires in COVID-19. For the study at large: The study drew acute and convalescent COVID-19 samples from the United States, Italy and Spain.

CDR3 size: 14 residues. The ends were cut back, 3 bases at V and 5 bases at J, with 13 bases in the middle. Germline V gives CDR1 KGHSH, CDR2 LQKENI. In the authors' methods: Reference gene primer amplification in the assay estimated nucleated cell counts. Only in-frame clones appear in the TCRdb table, and some are missing; sequencing was by immunoSEQ multiplex PCR. That table furnishes V, J and clone size, whereas the DNA furnished D and trimming. The sample records hundreds of thousands of clones, around nine tenths being singletons. The J gene is TRBJ2-5, the V gene TRBV18, with a weak D call TRBD1 (5 bases). The clonotype was recovered from a woman between 35 and 50 years old who had recovered from COVID-19. Material for sequencing was peripheral blood. The CDR3 reads CASSPRRDSETQYF. The CDR3 DNA sequence: TGTGCCAGCTCACCGCGCAGGGATAGTGAGACCCAGTACTTC.